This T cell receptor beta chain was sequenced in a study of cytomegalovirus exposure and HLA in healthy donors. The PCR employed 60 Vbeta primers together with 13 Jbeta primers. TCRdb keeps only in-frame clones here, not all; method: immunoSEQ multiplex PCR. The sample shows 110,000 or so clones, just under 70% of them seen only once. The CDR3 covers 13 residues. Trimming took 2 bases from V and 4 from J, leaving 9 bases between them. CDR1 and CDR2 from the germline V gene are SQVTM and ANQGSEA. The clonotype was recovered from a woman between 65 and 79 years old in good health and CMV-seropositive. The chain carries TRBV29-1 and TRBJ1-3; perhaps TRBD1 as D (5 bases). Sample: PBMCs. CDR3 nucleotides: TGCAGCGTTGAAAAGGGGCTGGGAAACACCATATATTTT. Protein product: CSVEKGLGNTIYF.